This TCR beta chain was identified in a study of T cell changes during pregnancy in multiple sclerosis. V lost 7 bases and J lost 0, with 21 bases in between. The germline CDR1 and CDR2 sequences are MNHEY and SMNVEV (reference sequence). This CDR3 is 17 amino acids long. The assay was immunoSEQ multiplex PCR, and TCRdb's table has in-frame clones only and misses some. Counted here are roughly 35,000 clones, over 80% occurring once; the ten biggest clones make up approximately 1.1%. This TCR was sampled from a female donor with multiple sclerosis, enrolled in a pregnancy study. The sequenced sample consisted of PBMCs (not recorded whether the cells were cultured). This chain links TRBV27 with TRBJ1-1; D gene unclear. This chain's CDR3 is CASMARSSQSMNTEAFF. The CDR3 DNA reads TGTGCCAGCATGGCTAGGTCCTCGCAGAGCATGAACACTGAAGCTTTCTTT.